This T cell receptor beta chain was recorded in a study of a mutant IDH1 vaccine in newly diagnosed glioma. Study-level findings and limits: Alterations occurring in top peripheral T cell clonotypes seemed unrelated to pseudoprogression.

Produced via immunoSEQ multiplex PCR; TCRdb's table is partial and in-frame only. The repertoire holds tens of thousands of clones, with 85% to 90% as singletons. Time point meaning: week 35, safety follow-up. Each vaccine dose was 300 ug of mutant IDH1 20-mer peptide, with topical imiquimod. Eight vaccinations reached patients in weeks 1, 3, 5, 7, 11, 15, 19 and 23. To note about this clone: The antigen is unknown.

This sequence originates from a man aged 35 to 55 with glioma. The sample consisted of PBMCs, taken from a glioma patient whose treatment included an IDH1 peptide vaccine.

CDR3 sequence reads: CASSFFARAGVRTDTQYF. The CDR3 DNA reads TGTGCCAGCAGTTTTTTTGCCAGAGCGGGGGTCCGTACAGATACGCAGTATTTT. This chain connects TRBV28 to TRBJ2-3; the match to TRBD2 covers 8 bases. This CDR3 is built from 18 residues. Per the germline V gene, CDR1 is MDHEN and CDR2 is SYDVKM. J was trimmed by 3 bases and V by 3 bases; bases with no gene match: 14.